The T cell receptor (beta chain) under discussion was sequenced for a study of blood T cell repertoires in COVID-19. Study overall: Collection of acute and convalescent COVID-19 samples took place in the United States, Italy and Spain. Sample material is recorded as cDNA or gDNA derived from T cells, B-cell-depleted T cells, or PBMCs.

Germline values: CDR1 SGHTS, CDR2 YDEGEE. V was pared by 4 bases and J by 7 bases, with 4 bases of the junction left unmatched. The CDR3 length is 14 residues. In the authors' methods: Amplification of reference gene primers provided the estimated nucleated cell counts. The table came from immunoSEQ multiplex PCR; TCRdb's copy has only in-frame clones and leaves some out. The V and J calls and the clone size are those of that table, but D and trimming were determined from the DNA. Of roughly 98,000 clones listed, 82% are singletons. Input material: peripheral blood. This chain connects TRBV5-8 to TRBJ1-4; 10 bases match TRBD1. This TCR came from a man between 65 and 85 years old with active or convalescent COVID-19. The CDR3 region is CASSRGQGFEKLFF. The CDR3 DNA reads TGTGCCAGCAGCCGGGGACAGGGGTTTGAAAAACTGTTTTTT. The full variable domain, completed using reference TRBV5-8 and TRBJ1-4, is EAGVTQSPTHLIKTRGQQATLRCSPISGHTSVYWYQQALGLGLQFLLWYDEGEERNRGNFPPRFSGRQFPNYSSELNVNALELEDSALYLCASSRGQGFEKLFFGSGTQLSVL.